This TCR beta chain emerged from a study of blood T cells in healthy people across ages. Study at large: Per two T cells, about one barcoded beta molecule was captured through template switching.

A J-beta primer mix and a sample-barcoded 5' primer were used in a second PCR of about 6 to 12 cycles. One entry per CDR3 protein, called by TCRdb with MiXCR from the 5' RACE reads. The table shows about 680,000 distinct CDR3 sequences, with roughly 50% occurring only once. V lost 0 bases to trimming and J lost 0 bases, with 18 bases between them. The germline V gene has CDR1 DFQATT and CDR2 SNEGSKA (reference sequence). This CDR3 has 17 amino acids. The chain combines TRBV20-1 with TRBJ2-7, with D tentatively TRBD1 (5 bases). Sequencing used blood. The sequence was obtained from a woman in her sixties in good health. This chain's CDR3 is CSARDMTGRGISYEQYF. For the CDR3, the DNA is TGCAGTGCTAGAGACATGACCGGTAGGGGAATCTCCTACGAGCAGTACTTC.